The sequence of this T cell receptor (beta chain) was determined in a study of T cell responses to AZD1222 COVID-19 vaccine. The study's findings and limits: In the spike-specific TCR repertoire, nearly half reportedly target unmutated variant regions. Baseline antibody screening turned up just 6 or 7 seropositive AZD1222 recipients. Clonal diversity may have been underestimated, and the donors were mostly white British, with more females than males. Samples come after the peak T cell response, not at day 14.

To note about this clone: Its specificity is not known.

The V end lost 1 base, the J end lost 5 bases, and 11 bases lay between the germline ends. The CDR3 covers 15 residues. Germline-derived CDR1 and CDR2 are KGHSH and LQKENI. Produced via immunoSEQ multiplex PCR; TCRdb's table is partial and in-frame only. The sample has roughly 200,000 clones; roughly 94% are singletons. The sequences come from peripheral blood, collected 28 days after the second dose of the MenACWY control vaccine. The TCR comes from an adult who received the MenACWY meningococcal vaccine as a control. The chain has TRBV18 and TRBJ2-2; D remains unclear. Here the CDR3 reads CASSPLTGRTGELFF. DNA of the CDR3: TGTGCCAGCTCACCACTCACCGGTCGGACCGGGGAGCTGTTTTTT.